This T cell receptor beta chain came from a study of blood T cell repertoires in COVID-19. Study overall: COVID-19 samples from acute and convalescent phases originated in the United States, Italy and Spain. The cDNA or gDNA used as material had been derived from T cells, B-cell-depleted T cells, or PBMCs.

This CDR3 contains 15 residues. CDR1 and CDR2 (germline): MNHEY, SVGAGI. The V and J ends lost 5 bases and 1 base respectively, with 14 bases between them. Sequenced by immunoSEQ multiplex PCR; TCRdb stores in-frame clones only, minus some. The repertoire consists of approximately 300,000 clones, with 90% occurring once and the leading ten covering 6.5% to 8%. While infection was still active, Seattle patients were enrolled and then followed longitudinally. V gene TRBV6-5 combines with J gene TRBJ1-1; D uncertain. The clonotype was recovered from a woman aged 25 to 39 with COVID-19, enrolled during active disease. The sample taken for sequencing was peripheral blood. The CDR3 coding sequence is TGTGCCAGCAGTCAGTGGGCTGGAGGGAACACTGAAGCTTTCTTT. Residues: CASSQWAGGNTEAFF.